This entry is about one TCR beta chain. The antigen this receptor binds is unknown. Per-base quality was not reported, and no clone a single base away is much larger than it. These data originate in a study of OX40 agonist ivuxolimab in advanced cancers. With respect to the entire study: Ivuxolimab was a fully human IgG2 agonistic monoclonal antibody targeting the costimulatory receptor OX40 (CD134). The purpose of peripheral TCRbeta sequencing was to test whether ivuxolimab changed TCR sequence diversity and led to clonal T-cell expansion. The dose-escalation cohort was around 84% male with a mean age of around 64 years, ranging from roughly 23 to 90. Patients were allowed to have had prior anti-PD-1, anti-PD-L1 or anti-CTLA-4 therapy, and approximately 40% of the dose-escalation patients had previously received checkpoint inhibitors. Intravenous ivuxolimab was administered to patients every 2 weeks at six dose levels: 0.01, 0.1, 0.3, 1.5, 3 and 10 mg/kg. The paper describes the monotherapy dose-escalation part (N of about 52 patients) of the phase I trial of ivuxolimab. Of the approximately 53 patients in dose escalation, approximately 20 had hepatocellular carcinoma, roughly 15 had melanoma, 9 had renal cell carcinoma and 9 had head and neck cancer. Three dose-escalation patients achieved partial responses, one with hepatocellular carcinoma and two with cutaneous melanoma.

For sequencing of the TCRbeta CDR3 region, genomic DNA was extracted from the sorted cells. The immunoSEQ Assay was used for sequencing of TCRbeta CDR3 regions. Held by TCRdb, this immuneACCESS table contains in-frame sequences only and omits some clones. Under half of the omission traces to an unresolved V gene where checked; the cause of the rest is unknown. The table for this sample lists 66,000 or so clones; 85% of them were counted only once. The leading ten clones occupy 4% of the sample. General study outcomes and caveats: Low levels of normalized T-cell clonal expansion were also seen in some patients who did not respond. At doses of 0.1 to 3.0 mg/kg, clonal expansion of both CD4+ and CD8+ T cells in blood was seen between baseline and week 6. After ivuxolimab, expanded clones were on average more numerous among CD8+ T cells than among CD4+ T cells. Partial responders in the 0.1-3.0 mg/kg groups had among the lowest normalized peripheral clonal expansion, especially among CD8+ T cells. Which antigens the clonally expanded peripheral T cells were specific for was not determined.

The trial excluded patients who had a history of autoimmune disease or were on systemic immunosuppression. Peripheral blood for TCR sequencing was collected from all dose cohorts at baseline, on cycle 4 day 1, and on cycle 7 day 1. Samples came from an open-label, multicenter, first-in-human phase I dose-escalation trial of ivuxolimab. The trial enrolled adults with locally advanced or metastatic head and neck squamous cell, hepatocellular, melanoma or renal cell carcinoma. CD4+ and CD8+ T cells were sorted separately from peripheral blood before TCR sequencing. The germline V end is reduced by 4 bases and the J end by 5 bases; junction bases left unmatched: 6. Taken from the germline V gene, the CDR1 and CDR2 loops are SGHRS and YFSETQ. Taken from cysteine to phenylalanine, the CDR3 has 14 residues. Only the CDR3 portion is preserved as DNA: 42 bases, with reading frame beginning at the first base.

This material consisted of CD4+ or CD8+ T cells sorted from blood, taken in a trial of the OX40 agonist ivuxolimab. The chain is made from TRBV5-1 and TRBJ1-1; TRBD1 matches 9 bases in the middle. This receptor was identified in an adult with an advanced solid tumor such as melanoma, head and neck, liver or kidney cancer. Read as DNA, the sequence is TGCGCCAGCAGCCCCCGGGACAGGGTAACTGAAGCTTTCTTT. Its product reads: CASSPRDRVTEAFF.